The source of this T cell receptor (beta chain) is a study of T cell responses to AZD1222 COVID-19 vaccine. Study results and limitations: White British people made up most donors, females outnumbered males, and clonal diversity was possibly underestimated.

Clones were sequenced by immunoSEQ multiplex PCR, and TCRdb holds only the in-frame ones, with some missing. The sample holds around 170,000 clones, 90% seen once. This clone was counted a single time. Its antigen is undetermined. This CDR3 contains 16 residues. The V end lost 3 bases, the J end lost 1 base, and 13 bases lay between the germline ends. Germline V lookup: CDR1 SGHTA, CDR2 FQGNSA. This rearrangement joins TRBV7-2 to TRBJ2-1; D is possibly TRBD2 (7 bases). Sequencing was performed on peripheral blood, taken on day 0 of AZD1222 vaccination. This clonotype was sampled from an adult in good health. CDR3 loop: CASSLVGGLSYNEQFF. In DNA, the CDR3 is TGTGCCAGCAGCTTGGTGGGGGGGCTATCCTACAATGAGCAGTTCTTC. Complete variable domain (other parts from reference TRBV7-2 and TRBJ2-1): GAGVSQSPSNKVTEKGKDVELRCDPISGHTALYWYRQSLGQGLEFLIYFQGNSAPDKSGLPSDRFSAERTGGSVSTLTIQRTQQEDSAVYLCASSLVGGLSYNEQFFGPGTRLTVL.